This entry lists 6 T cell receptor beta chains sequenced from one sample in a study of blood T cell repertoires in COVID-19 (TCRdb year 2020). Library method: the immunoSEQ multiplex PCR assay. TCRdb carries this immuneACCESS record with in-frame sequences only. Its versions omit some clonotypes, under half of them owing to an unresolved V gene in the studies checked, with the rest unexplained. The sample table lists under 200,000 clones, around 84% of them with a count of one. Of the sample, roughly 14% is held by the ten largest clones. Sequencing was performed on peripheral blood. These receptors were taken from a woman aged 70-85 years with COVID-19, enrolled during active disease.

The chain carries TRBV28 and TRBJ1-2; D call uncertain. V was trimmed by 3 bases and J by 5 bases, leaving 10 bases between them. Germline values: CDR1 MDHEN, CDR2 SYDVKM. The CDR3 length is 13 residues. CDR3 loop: CASSFRTGYGYTF. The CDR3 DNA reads TGTGCCAGCAGTTTTCGTACCGGGTATGGCTACACCTTC.

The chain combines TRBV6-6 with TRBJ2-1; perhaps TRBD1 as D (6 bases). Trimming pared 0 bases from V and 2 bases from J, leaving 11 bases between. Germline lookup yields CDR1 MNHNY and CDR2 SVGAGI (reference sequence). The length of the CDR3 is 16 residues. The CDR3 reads CASSYSKGVPYNEQFF. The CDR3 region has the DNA TGTGCCAGCAGTTACTCGAAGGGGGTGCCCTACAATGAGCAGTTCTTC.

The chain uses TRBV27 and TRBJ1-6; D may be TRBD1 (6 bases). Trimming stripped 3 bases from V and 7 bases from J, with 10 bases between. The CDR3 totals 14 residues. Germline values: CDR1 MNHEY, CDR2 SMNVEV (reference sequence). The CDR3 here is CASSFQGLNSPLHF. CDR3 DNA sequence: TGTGCCAGCAGTTTTCAGGGGCTCAATTCACCCCTCCACTTT.

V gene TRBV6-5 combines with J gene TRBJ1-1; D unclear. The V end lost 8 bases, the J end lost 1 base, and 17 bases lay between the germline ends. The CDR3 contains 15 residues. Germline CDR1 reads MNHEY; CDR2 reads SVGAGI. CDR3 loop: CASVPWEGPNTEAFF. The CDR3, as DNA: TGTGCCAGCGTACCCTGGGAGGGCCCGAACACTGAAGCTTTCTTT.

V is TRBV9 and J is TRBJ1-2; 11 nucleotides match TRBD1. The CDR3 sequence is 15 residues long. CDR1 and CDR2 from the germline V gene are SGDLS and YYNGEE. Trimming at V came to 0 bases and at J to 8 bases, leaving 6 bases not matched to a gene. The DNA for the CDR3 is TGTGCCAGCAGCGTAGAGGGACAGGGGGGTGGAGGCTACACCTTC. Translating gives CASSVEGQGGGGYTF. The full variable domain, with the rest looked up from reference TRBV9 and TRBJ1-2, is DSGVTQTPKHLITATGQRVTLRCSPRSGDLSVYWYQQSLDQGLQFLIQYYNGEERAKGNILERFSAQQFPDLHSELNLSSLELGDSALYFCASSVEGQGGGGYTFGSGTRLTVV.

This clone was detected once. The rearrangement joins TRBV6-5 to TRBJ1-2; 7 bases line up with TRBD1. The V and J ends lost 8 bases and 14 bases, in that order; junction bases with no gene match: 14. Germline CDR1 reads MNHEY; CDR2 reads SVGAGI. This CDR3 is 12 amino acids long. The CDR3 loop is CASVEGAYQATF. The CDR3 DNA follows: TGTGCCAGCGTAGAGGGGGCTTACCAGGCGACCTTC.